This T cell receptor (beta chain) was captured in a study of human T cells and chemical hapten exposure. The CDR3 is 19 residues long. V shed 0 bases, J shed 2 bases, and the junction held 12 bases outside the gene matches. CDR1 is SGHRS, CDR2 YFSETQ, per germline. As to time point: pre-sensitization, week 0. This sample's treatment: therapeutic diphenylcyclopropenone sensitization with weekly scalp DPC. Ten or more counts support this clonotype. TCRdb used MiXCR to reprocess the RACE reads, holding one entry per CDR3 protein. The table lists approximately 400,000 distinct CDR3 sequences, 4.5% to 6% of them singletons.

This sequence originates from a woman aged 45 to 65 with alopecia areata. Some clones in this sample may be carry-over from other donors' samples. J is TRBJ2-3 and V is TRBV5-1, with 10 bases aligning to TRBD2. Sequenced here: whole blood, sampled in connection with sensitization to the hapten diphenylcyclopropenone (DPC). CDR3 amino acids: CASSLAVAGGTLLTDTQYF. The CDR3 DNA is TGCGCCAGCAGCTTGGCCGTAGCGGGAGGTACCCTACTCACAGATACGCAGTATTTT.